These 27 T cell receptor beta chains were all obtained from the same sample, sequenced in a study of T cells in Graves' hyperthyroidism and ophthalmopathy. Regions amplified from RNA transcripts were the TCR beta CDR3 regions. HTBI primers were used for first-round RT-PCR of the TCR CDR3. TCRdb re-called the multiplex PCR reads through MiXCR, storing one row per CDR3 protein. The sample includes some 650,000 distinct CDR3 sequences, 16% seen only once; the top ten take about 3.5%. The material sequenced was blood. The receptors stem from a woman in her thirties or forties with Graves' ophthalmopathy.

This clonotype has a count of ten or more. The chain couples TRBV27 to TRBJ2-3, with 12 bases lining up with TRBD2. CDR3 length: 18 amino acids. Germline V CDR1 and CDR2: MNHEY, SMNVEV (reference sequence). The ends lost 5 bases at V and 3 bases at J; junction bases unmatched: 12. In DNA form, the CDR3 reads TGTGCCAGCAGTCTTGGACTAGCGGGAAGGGGGAGGACAGATACGCAGTATTTT. Translating gives CASSLGLAGRGRTDTQYF.

The genes are TRBV3-1 and TRBJ2-1, with 7 bases lining up with TRBD2. Germline-derived CDR1 and CDR2 are LGHDT and YNNKEL (reference sequence). The CDR3 runs to 16 residues. The trim removed 0 bases at V and 1 base at J, leaving 3 bases unmatched. The CDR3, as DNA: TGTGCCAGCAGCCAAGAAGTGGGAGGGTCCTACAATGAGCAGTTCTTC. As protein: CASSQEVGGSYNEQFF.

This clonotype was detected many times. The rearrangement uses TRBV20-1 and TRBJ2-7; 9 bases are a match to TRBD2. The V gene end was trimmed by 3 bases and the J gene end by 2 bases; junction bases not matched to a gene: 2. The CDR3 has 13 amino acids. Per germline, CDR1 DFQATT and CDR2 SNEGSKA (reference sequence). CDR3 sequence reads: CSARTSGTYEQYF. Written as DNA, the CDR3 is TGCAGTGCTAGGACTAGCGGAACCTACGAGCAGTACTTC.

This clonotype was counted ten times or more. This chain uses TRBV7-2 with TRBJ1-2; 7 nucleotides agree with TRBD1. V shed 4 bases, J shed 4 bases, and the junction held 15 bases outside the gene matches. The CDR3 covers 17 residues. CDR1 SGHTA and CDR2 FQGNSA come from the germline V gene. The CDR3 DNA reads TGTGCCAGCAGCTCACGGACAGGTAGAAACTTCGCCTATGGCTACACCTTC. This codes for CASSSRTGRNFAYGYTF.

At least ten counts were recorded for this clonotype. The rearrangement links TRBV6-1 to TRBJ2-7, with D possibly being TRBD1 (6 bases). Germline V gene lookup returns CDR1 MNHNS and CDR2 SASEGT. The CDR3 sequence is 16 residues long. With 5 bases removed from V and 4 bases from J, the gap between germline ends came to 21 bases. CDR3 DNA sequence: TGTGCCAGCAGTCAATCCCAAAACAGGGAAGGATACGAGCAGTACTTC. The encoded protein is CASSQSQNREGYEQYF.

This clonotype was picked up many times. This sequence joins TRBV3-1 and TRBJ1-2; D is unclear. Germline V gene sequence: CDR1 LGHDT, CDR2 YNNKEL (reference sequence). Trimming left V 0 bases short and J 6 bases short, with 5 bases between. This CDR3 region has 12 residues. The CDR3 loop reads CASSQDPHGYTF. In nucleotides, the CDR3 is TGTGCCAGCAGCCAAGATCCACATGGCTACACCTTC.

The chain employs TRBV27 and TRBJ1-1; D possibly corresponds to TRBD1 (5 bases). Per germline, CDR1 MNHEY and CDR2 SMNVEV (reference sequence). The ends were cut back, 0 bases at V and 3 bases at J, with 11 bases in the middle. CDR3 length: 15 amino acids. The CDR3 here is CASSLSPPGDTEAFF. The CDR3 nucleotides read TGTGCCAGCAGTTTATCCCCCCCGGGGGACACTGAAGCTTTCTTT.

This clonotype showed up just a few times. The chain carries TRBV6-6 and TRBJ2-3; 12 bases agree with TRBD2. This CDR3 comprises 15 residues. Looked up from germline, CDR1 is MNHNY and CDR2 is SVGAGI (reference sequence). The trim removed 2 bases at V and 5 bases at J, leaving 2 bases unmatched. CDR3 in DNA: TGTGCCAGCAGTTACCTAGCGGGGGGGCAAGATACGCAGTATTTT. Translating gives CASSYLAGGQDTQYF.

At least ten counts were recorded for this clonotype. The chain employs TRBV20-1 and TRBJ2-1, with 11 bases fitting TRBD2. Germline assignment: CDR1 DFQATT and CDR2 SNEGSKA (reference sequence). V was clipped by 2 bases and J by 6 bases; unmatched bases: 15. This CDR3 is 18 amino acids long. The CDR3 nucleotides are TGCAGTGCTAGATCCATCCCGGGACTAGCGGAGAAGTCCAATGAGCAGTTCTTC. Translated: CSARSIPGLAEKSNEQFF.

This clonotype was counted at least ten times. CDR3 residues: CASIPGRGQGGLAQGDEQFF. CDR3 nucleotide sequence: TGTGCCAGCATTCCGGGGCGGGGACAGGGGGGTCTCGCGCAGGGGGATGAGCAGTTCTTC. The chain uses TRBV28 and TRBJ2-1, with 11 bases that match TRBD1. The CDR3 runs 20 residues. The V and J ends lost 7 bases and 8 bases, in that order; junction bases with no gene match: 25. Per germline, CDR1 MDHEN and CDR2 SYDVKM.

This clonotype occurred many times. The chain couples TRBV3-1 to TRBJ2-3; no firm D call. Germline V gene data show CDR1 as LGHDT and CDR2 as YNNKEL (reference sequence). V was pared by 2 bases and J by 6 bases, with 9 bases between. The CDR3 is 13 amino acids. As DNA, the CDR3 is TGTGCCAGCAGCCAAATTACCGCGGATACGCAGTATTTT. This gives the protein CASSQITADTQYF.

V usage is TRBV27 and J usage is TRBJ1-2; 7 bases fit TRBD1. The CDR3 is 13 amino acids. The V and J ends lost 4 bases and 7 bases, in that order; junction bases with no gene match: 6. The germline V gene encodes CDR1 MNHEY and CDR2 SMNVEV (reference sequence). This chain's CDR3 is CASSSLTGSGYTF. Written as DNA, the CDR3 is TGTGCCAGCAGTTCTTTGACAGGGTCTGGCTACACCTTC.

CDR3 sequence reads: CASSQEEGLAGASEQFF. CDR3 coding DNA: TGCGCCAGCAGCCAAGAAGAGGGACTAGCGGGAGCGAGTGAGCAGTTCTTC. This sequence joins TRBV4-1 and TRBJ2-1, with 14 bases lining up with TRBD2. CDR1 MGHRA and CDR2 YSYEKL come from the germline V gene. With 0 bases clipped from V and 9 bases from J, the junction kept 7 bases outside the gene matches. The CDR3 consists of 17 residues.

About this clonotype itself: Being one base from a much bigger clone, this may be a read error. CDR3 region: CASNQGQGMFIEAFF. The DNA for the CDR3 is TGTGCCAGCAACCAGGGACAGGGCATGTTTATTGAAGCTTTCTTT. This sequence joins TRBV28 and TRBJ1-1; 9 nucleotides agree with TRBD1. The CDR3 runs 15 residues. Germline CDR1 reads MDHEN; CDR2 reads SYDVKM. Unmatched junction bases numbered 13, after V lost 7 bases and J lost 7 bases.

This clonotype was picked up a small number of times. Its ends do not fully match the called genes, so a read error is possible. CDR3: CSVPYGETGAFF. In DNA, the CDR3 is TGCAGTGTTCCGTACGGGGAGACTGGAGCTTTCTTT. The chain couples TRBV20-1 to TRBJ1-1; D is unclear. The V gene's germline CDR1 is DFQATT and CDR2 SNEGSKA (reference sequence). The CDR3 covers 12 residues.

This clonotype was counted many times. The chain recombines TRBV5-1 with TRBJ1-1, with D hard to call. Germline V gives CDR1 SGHRS, CDR2 YFSETQ. The CDR3 consists of 14 residues. Trimming took off 3 bases at V and 2 bases at J, with 11 bases between the two ends. The CDR3 loop is CASSSSNTNTEAFF. CDR3 bases: TGCGCCAGCAGCTCCTCGAACACCAACACTGAAGCTTTCTTT.

Concerning this clonotype: A clone one base away is much larger, so this may be a read error. The chain joins TRBV2 to TRBJ2-5; 8 nucleotides align to TRBD2. The ends lost 2 bases at V and 0 bases at J; junction bases unmatched: 8. The CDR3 has 17 amino acids. Germline loops: CDR1 SNHLY, CDR2 FYNNEI. CDR3 DNA: TGTGCCAGCAGTGAAACGGCGGGAGGCCTAAACCAAGAGACCCAGTACTTC. Protein product: CASSETAGGLNQETQYF.

This clonotype has ten or more counts. The chain carries TRBV20-1 and TRBJ1-2, with a possible D match to TRBD1 (5 bases). Germline-derived CDR1 and CDR2 are DFQATT and SNEGSKA (reference sequence). This CDR3 region has 11 residues. Trimming removed 3 bases from V and 6 bases from J, with 8 bases in between. The CDR3 DNA sequence: TGCAGTGCTAGCGGGGGTGATGGCTACACCTTC. This codes for CSASGGDGYTF.

This clonotype was detected many times. The chain has TRBV5-1 and TRBJ2-7; D uncertain. This CDR3 is 13 amino acids long. The V end lost 1 base, the J end lost 4 bases, and 9 bases lay between the germline ends. The germline V gene has CDR1 SGHRS and CDR2 YFSETQ. The CDR3 nucleotides are TGCGCCAGCAGCTTGTACCCGGCGTACGAGCAGTACTTC. It translates to CASSLYPAYEQYF. The whole variable domain, remainder taken from reference TRBV5-1 and TRBJ2-7, is KAGVTQTPRYLIKTRGQQVTLSCSPISGHRSVSWYQQTPGQGLQFLFEYFSETQRNKGNFPGRFSGRQFSNSRSEMNVSTLELGDSALYLCASSLYPAYEQYFGPGTRLTVT.

In this sample, this clonotype turned up once. This sequence joins TRBV28 and TRBJ2-7, with TRBD2 matching over 8 bases. Germline lookup yields CDR1 MDHEN and CDR2 SYDVKM. The V segment lost 6 bases and the J segment 2 bases; nucleotides outside the gene matches: 9. The CDR3 extends over 15 amino acids. The DNA of the CDR3 is TGTGCCAGCAGCCACAGACTAGCGTTGACCTACGAGCAGTACTTC. Encoded protein: CASSHRLALTYEQYF.

The gene calls are TRBV4-1 and TRBJ1-5; TRBD1 aligns across 7 bases. V dropped 5 bases and J dropped 1; count of bases not matched to a gene: 5. Per the germline V gene, CDR1 is MGHRA and CDR2 is YSYEKL. This CDR3 has 15 amino acids. CDR3 in DNA: TGCGCCAGCAGCGACAGGGAGGTCAGCAATCAGCCCCAGCATTTT. This translates into CASSDREVSNQPQHF.

This clonotype appeared many times. The chain recombines TRBV2 with TRBJ1-2; 9 bases line up with TRBD1. This CDR3 contains 15 residues. With V trimmed by 1 base and J by 7 bases, 7 bases remained unmatched. In germline, CDR1 is SNHLY, CDR2 FYNNEI. The CDR3 here is CASSEEDRGRVGYTF. The CDR3 DNA reads as TGTGCCAGCAGTGAAGAGGACAGGGGACGGGTTGGCTACACCTTC.

The gene calls are TRBV30 and TRBJ1-6; D is perhaps TRBD1 (5 bases). The CDR3 is 12 amino acids. CDR1 and CDR2 from the germline V gene are GTSNPN and SVGIG (reference sequence). Between the trimmed V and J ends, which lost 4 bases and 7 bases, there was a span of 8 bases. The CDR3 DNA reads TGTGCCTGGACAGGGAACAATTCACCCCTCCACTTT. Its protein product is CAWTGNNSPLHF.

This clonotype is a singleton in its sample. The chain has TRBV14 and TRBJ2-1; 7 bases fit TRBD1. V shed 3 bases, J shed 2 bases, and the junction held 7 bases outside the gene matches. Germline CDR1 and CDR2: SGHDN and FVKESK. The CDR3 covers 16 residues. The CDR3 region is CASSQTGPRAYNEQFF. The DNA of the CDR3 is TGTGCCAGCAGCCAGACAGGGCCGAGAGCCTACAATGAGCAGTTCTTC. The full variable domain, in which reference TRBV14 and TRBJ2-1 provide the parts outside the CDR3, is EAGVTQFPSHSVIEKGQTVTLRCDPISGHDNLYWYRRVMGKEIKFLLHFVKESKQDESGMPNNRFLAERTGGTYSTLKVQPAELEDSGVYFCASSQTGPRAYNEQFFGPGTRLTVL.

This clonotype showed up just a few times. A much larger clone lies a single base off, so this may be a read error. The chain couples TRBV12-3 or TRBV12-4 to TRBJ2-1, with D tentatively TRBD1 (5 bases). The ends were cut back, 5 bases at V and 6 bases at J, with 20 bases in the middle. The CDR3 runs 16 residues. CDR3 DNA: TGTGCCAGCAGTCCGGACAACTTGCCCCAGGGCAATGAGCAGTTCTTC. Translating gives CASSPDNLPQGNEQFF.

This rearrangement joins TRBV19 to TRBJ1-4; a possible D gene is TRBD1 (5 bases). The length of the CDR3 is 13 residues. The germline V gene has CDR1 LNHDA and CDR2 SQIVND (reference sequence). Trimming removed 6 bases from V and 5 bases from J, with 10 bases in between. The CDR3 loop is CASRDTSNEKLFF. Written as DNA, the CDR3 is TGTGCCAGTAGGGACACATCGAATGAAAAACTGTTTTTT.

The chain employs TRBV20-1 and TRBJ2-1, with TRBD2 matching 8 bases. The CDR3 is 12 amino acids. CDR1 DFQATT and CDR2 SNEGSKA come from the germline V gene (reference sequence). V was clipped by 5 bases and J by 13 bases; unmatched bases: 10. This chain's CDR3 is CSAVRREAPQFF. The CDR3 bases are TGCAGTGCTGTAAGGCGGGAGGCCCCTCAGTTCTTC.